The 7 T cell receptor beta chains below come from one sample, sequenced in a study of response to subunit inactivated influenza vaccine. TCRdb re-derived calls from the RT-PCR reads in MiXCR, one entry per CDR3 protein. The sample lists 650,000 or so distinct CDR3 sequences, 12% to 15% occurring once. The specimen was PBMCs from blood, collected approximately 15 days before vaccination. The receptors here all came from a man aged 50 or older who received an inactivated influenza vaccine.

This clonotype was seen a few times. The rearrangement uses TRBV3-1 and TRBJ2-1; the match to TRBD2 covers 12 bases. The CDR3 has 15 amino acids. J was trimmed by 8 bases and V by 2 bases; bases with no gene match: 4. CDR1 and CDR2 from the germline V gene are LGHDT and YNNKEL (reference sequence). The CDR3 here is CASSQSTSGSDEQFF. CDR3 bases: TGTGCCAGCAGCCAATCGACTAGCGGGAGCGATGAGCAGTTCTTC.

This clonotype has a count of ten or more. The gene calls are TRBV12-3 or TRBV12-4 and TRBJ1-5; no clear D. The CDR3 runs to 15 residues. V gave up 7 bases and J gave up 9 bases, with 22 bases separating them. CDR3 protein: CASNSNQFLELPQHF. The CDR3 nucleotides read TGTGCCAGCAACTCCAATCAGTTTCTAGAGTTGCCCCAGCATTTT.

The chain couples TRBV4-1 to TRBJ1-5; unclear D gene. The CDR3 has 14 residues. Trimming cost V 1 base and J 5 bases, with 9 bases left between them. Germline CDR1 is MGHRA and CDR2 is YSYEKL. The CDR3 coding sequence is TGCGCCAGCAGCCAAGTGGAGGAATATCAGCCCCAGCATTTT. This gives the protein CASSQVEEYQPQHF.

This clonotype has at least ten counts. The V and J genes are TRBV4-2 and TRBJ2-1; 7 bases map to TRBD1. The CDR3 extends over 16 amino acids. Germline values: CDR1 LGHNA, CDR2 YNFKEQ. The ends lost 5 bases at V and 5 bases at J; junction bases unmatched: 12. The CDR3 reads CASSSSRTGVNNEQFF. The CDR3 DNA sequence: TGTGCCAGCAGCTCGTCCAGGACAGGAGTAAACAATGAGCAGTTCTTC.

This clonotype showed up just a few times. This chain joins TRBV20-1 and TRBJ1-4; tentatively, D is TRBD1 (5 bases). The CDR3 extends over 15 amino acids. The germline CDR1 and CDR2 sequences are DFQATT and SNEGSKA (reference sequence). The V end was cut by 0 bases, the J end by 6 bases, with 14 bases between. The CDR3 region is CSARDLGAAHEKLFF. The CDR3 DNA reads as TGCAGTGCTAGAGACCTCGGGGCAGCCCATGAAAAACTGTTTTTT.

CDR3 DNA: TGTGCCAGCAGTTTACGGCACAGGGATGGAGATACGCAGTATTTT. Its translation: CASSLRHRDGDTQYF. This chain connects TRBV12-3 or TRBV12-4 to TRBJ2-3, with D tentatively TRBD1 (6 bases). The CDR3 runs to 15 residues. The V end was cut by 2 bases, the J end by 5 bases, with 14 bases between.

The V gene is TRBV15, the J gene TRBJ2-1; 10 bases align to TRBD2. Unmatched junction bases numbered 22, after V lost 9 bases and J lost 8 bases. The length of the CDR3 is 18 residues. CDR1 LNHNV and CDR2 YYDKDF come from the germline V gene (reference sequence). The CDR3 nucleotides read TGTGCCACTCTGACAAATCCAGGGGGCACAGCGGGGGGGCATGAGCAGTTCTTC. It is translated as CATLTNPGGTAGGHEQFF.